The sequence of this T cell receptor (beta chain) was determined in a study of human T cells and chemical hapten exposure. The overall study: On about 2 cm by about 2 cm of upper inner arm skin, sensitization was performed with 2% DPC. Largely, small differences in pooled library volume made per-sample TCR yields vary. The patients were mostly female; they had alopecia areata, totalis or universalis.

This CDR3 has 15 amino acids. The germline CDR1 and CDR2 sequences are SGHVS and FQNEAQ. The J segment lost 5 bases and the V segment lost 5 bases, leaving 8 bases of the junction unmatched. TCRdb itself ran the RACE reads through MiXCR, one entry per CDR3 protein. The profile shows fewer than 100,000 distinct CDR3 sequences, about 11% of them singletons. Many counts were recorded for this clonotype. The antigen remains undetermined. Time point here: patch test 3, about 24 weeks after DPC sensitization. Treatment given: therapeutic diphenylcyclopropenone sensitization with weekly scalp DPC. General study findings and limits: Controls had significantly fewer large CDR3 similarity clusters than were formed by expanded TCRs.

This chain uses TRBV7-8 with TRBJ2-5, with 10 nucleotides matching TRBD2. The sample in question was whole blood, obtained in connection with sensitization to the hapten diphenylcyclopropenone (DPC). This receptor was identified in a woman in her twenties or thirties with alopecia areata. Some clones in this sample may be carry-over from other donors' samples. This CDR3 is CASSTERGGRETQYF. The CDR3 bases are TGTGCCAGCAGCACCGAGCGGGGGGGCCGGGAGACCCAGTACTTC. Full variable domain (missing parts from reference TRBV7-8 and TRBJ2-5): GAGVSQSPRYKVAKRGQDVALRCDPISGHVSLFWYQQALGQGPEFLTYFQNEAQLDKSGLPSDRFFAERPEGSVSTLKIQRTQQEDSAVYLCASSTERGGRETQYFGPGTRLLVL.